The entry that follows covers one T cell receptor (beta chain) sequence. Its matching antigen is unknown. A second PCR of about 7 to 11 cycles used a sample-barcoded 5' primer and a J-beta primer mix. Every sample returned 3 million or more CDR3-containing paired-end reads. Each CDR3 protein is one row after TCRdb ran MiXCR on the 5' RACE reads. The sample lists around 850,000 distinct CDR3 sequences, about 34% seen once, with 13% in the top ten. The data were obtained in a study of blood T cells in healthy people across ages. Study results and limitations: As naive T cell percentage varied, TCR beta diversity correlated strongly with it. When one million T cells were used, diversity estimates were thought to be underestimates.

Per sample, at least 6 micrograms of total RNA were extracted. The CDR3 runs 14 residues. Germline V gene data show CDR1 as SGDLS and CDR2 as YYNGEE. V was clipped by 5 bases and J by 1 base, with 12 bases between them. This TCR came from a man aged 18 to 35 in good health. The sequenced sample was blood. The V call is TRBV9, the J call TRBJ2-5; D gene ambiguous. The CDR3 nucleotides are TGTGCCAGCAGTGCAGAATGGGGCCAAGAGACCCAGTACTTC. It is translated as CASSAEWGQETQYF. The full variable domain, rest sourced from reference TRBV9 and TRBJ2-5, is DSGVTQTPKHLITATGQRVTLRCSPRSGDLSVYWYQQSLDQGLQFLIQYYNGEERAKGNILERFSAQQFPDLHSELNLSSLELGDSALYFCASSAEWGQETQYFGPGTRLLVL.